This T cell receptor beta chain was observed in a study of beta chain features in type 1 diabetes. For the study at large: Age, gender, cell numbers and subset yield matched between patients and controls. General study results and limits: People with Type 1 diabetes carried modestly yet significantly shorter TCRB CDR3s in all four CD4+ subsets. Among type 1 diabetes patients, VDJ junctions had fewer insertions and more deletions.

The CDR3 consists of 13 residues. Unmatched junction bases numbered 11, after V lost 10 bases and J lost 9 bases. Germline CDR1 reads MNHEY; CDR2 reads SVGAGI. CD45RO/CCR7/CD25/CD127/CD95/CD27 staining was used to isolate CD4+ naive, central memory, regulatory and stem cell-like memory cells by sorting. The study reverse transcribed the entire isolated RNA, so it sequenced expressed TCRB transcripts. TCRdb keeps only in-frame clones here, not all; method: immunoSEQ multiplex PCR. Among a few hundred thousand clones, around 14% were seen once, and the ten largest hold about 0.04%. The sample holds a few counts of this clone. The antigen is unknown.

Sequenced material: naive CD4+ T cells from blood. The receptor's source is a man aged 25 to 40 in good health. The chain uses TRBV6-5 and TRBJ2-4; 8 nucleotides agree with TRBD2. In nucleotides, the CDR3 is TGTGCCACGGGAGGGATCAGGGCGGCCATTCAGTACTTC. It is translated as CATGGIRAAIQYF.